The entry below describes one TCR beta chain. The antigen remains undetermined. The sample is drawn from a study of cytomegalovirus exposure and HLA in healthy donors. Study findings and constraints: Confirmation was obtained in vitro that three CMV-associated chains are specific for CMV antigens. TCR beta chains numbering 150 to 200 were designated cytomegalovirus-associated.

V dropped 1 base and J dropped 2 bases, with 10 bases sitting between them. This CDR3 has 15 residues. CDR1 and CDR2 from the germline V gene are SGHAT and FQNNGV. PCR primers comprised 60 Vbeta and 13 Jbeta primers. Profiling relied on immunoSEQ multiplex PCR, and the TCRdb table lists in-frame clones only, not all of them. The table lists around 52,000 clones. The clonotype was recovered from a woman aged 45 to 65 in good health and CMV-seropositive. What was sequenced was PBMCs. This chain joins TRBV11-2 and TRBJ2-3, with TRBD2 as a possible D gene (5 bases). The CDR3 DNA reads as TGTGCCAGCAGCTTAGCGGGCGGGCTCACAGATACGCAGTATTTT. This encodes CASSLAGGLTDTQYF.